This T cell receptor (beta chain) is drawn from a study of blood T cells in healthy people across ages. Points from the study as a whole: Comparison with aged donors showed that long-lived donors had more naive CD4+ cells and higher diversity.

This clonotype was observed a handful of times. Antigen unknown. With a J-beta primer mix and a sample-barcoded 5' primer, a second PCR ran about 7 to 11 cycles. MiXCR was run by TCRdb on the 5' RACE reads, yielding one entry per CDR3 protein. The data show fewer than 800,000 distinct CDR3 sequences, 21% seen once. Donors gave around 10 milliliters of peripheral blood apiece. This CDR3 region has 12 residues. Per the germline V gene, CDR1 is SGHTA and CDR2 is FQGNSA. The sequence came from a man between 65 and 85 years old in good health. Specimen: blood. The chain has TRBV7-2 and TRBJ2-5; D gene uncertain. TRBJ2-1 explains the end of the DNA better; the J call may be wrong. As DNA, the CDR3 is TGTGCCAGCAACCTAGATATCAATGAGCAGTTCTTC. Its translation is CASNLDINEQFF.